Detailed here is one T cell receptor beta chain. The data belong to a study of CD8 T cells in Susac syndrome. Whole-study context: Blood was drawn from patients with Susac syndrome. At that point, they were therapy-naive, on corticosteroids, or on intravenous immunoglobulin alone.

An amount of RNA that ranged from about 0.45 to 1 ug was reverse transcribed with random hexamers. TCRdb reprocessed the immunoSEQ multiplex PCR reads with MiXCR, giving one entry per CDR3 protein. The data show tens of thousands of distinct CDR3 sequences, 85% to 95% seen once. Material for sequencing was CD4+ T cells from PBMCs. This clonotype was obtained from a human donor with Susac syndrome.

The CDR3 loop reads CASRQGIDEQYF. The CDR3 region has the DNA TGCGCCAGCCGGCAGGGCATAGACGAGCAGTACTTC. The J gene is TRBJ2-7, the V gene TRBV5-1; perhaps TRBD1 as D (5 bases). The CDR3 spans 12 residues. Germline V gives CDR1 SGHRS, CDR2 YFSETQ. Trimming stripped 7 bases from V and 5 bases from J, with 13 bases between.